Included here is one T cell receptor beta chain sequence, with context. Within its sample, this clone is medium-sized (0.01 to 0.1%). Which antigen it targets is not known. No much larger clone is present one base from it, and per-base qualities are unavailable. These data come from a study of blood T cell repertoires in COVID-19 (dated by TCRdb to about 2020). Background on the whole study: Collaborator samples came from the United States, Italy and Spain and covered acute and convalescent phases of COVID-19. The repertoires were released in a freely available public database intended as a resource for research on the immune response to SARS-CoV-2. Where HLA class I and class II types were available, the types were taken from metadata supplied by the sample provider, not from assay-based typing. A de-identified subject ID, COVID-19 status, age in years and sex were almost always included in the sample metadata. The prospective study material was composed of cDNA or gDNA derived from T cells, B-cell-depleted T cells, or PBMCs. The samples were drawn from the first 160 participants of the ongoing ImmuneRACE study and from about 1,200 subjects provided by 6 global collaborators. Deeply sampled blood TCRbeta repertoires from subjects exposed to, actively infected with, or recovered from COVID-19 were included in the dataset.

Whole blood was collected in K2EDTA tubes by collaborating institutions according to the institutions' own protocols. Collaborator samples were shipped for TCRbeta analysis as frozen whole blood, isolated PBMCs, or DNA extracted from either sample type. Study-wide conclusions, independent of this receptor: The quantity of clinical and demographic metadata differed by source and by participant and was supplied without curation.

The CDR3 holds 16 amino acids from the cysteine to the phenylalanine. Only the CDR3 portion is preserved as DNA: 48 bases, with reading frame beginning at the first base. Taken from the germline V gene, the CDR1 and CDR2 loops are KGHSH and LQKENI. The trim is 1 base for V and 5 bases for J, with a gap of 14 bases between the germline ends. TCRbeta CDR3 regions were amplified from genomic DNA by means of the immunoSEQ Assay, a bias-controlled multiplex PCR. As for the original processing: Within the assay, amplification of reference gene primers was used to estimate how many nucleated cells each sample contained. To quantify the absolute abundance of each unique TCRbeta CDR3 rearrangement, sequence reads were collapsed and filtered. For each sample, productive Simpson clonality was calculated as the square root of Simpson's diversity index across productive rearrangements. TCRdb stores this immuneACCESS table with in-frame sequences only. Part of the clones is absent; in the studies checked, under half of the shortfall reflects unresolved V genes, and no reason is known for the rest. V and J calls and clone size come straight from that table; D and trimming were deduced from the DNA. The sample table lists around 130,000 clones, 75% to 90% of them with a count of one. The ten largest clones represent roughly 4% of the sample.

The chain is made from TRBV18 and TRBJ2-2; TRBD1 is a weak D gene call, 6 bases matching. This clonotype originated in a human donor in a cohort sampled during active COVID-19. The sample consisted of peripheral blood. The CDR3 corresponds to CASSPLGAGETGELFF. The DNA sequence is given as TGTGCCAGCTCACCACTCGGGGCAGGGGAGACCGGGGAGCTGTTTTTT. With the rest looked up from the reference TRBV18 and TRBJ2-2 genes rather than sequenced, the full variable domain is NAGVMQNPRHLVRRRGQEARLRCSPMKGHSHVYWYRQLPEEGLKFMVYLQKENIIDESGMPKERFSAEFPKEGPSILRIQQVVRGDSAAYFCASSPLGAGETGELFFGEGSRLTVL.